Shown below are 21 T cell receptor beta chains from a single sample sequenced in a study of shared clonotypes between healthy human individuals. Naive-designated CD8 cells lacked CD45RO, were positively enriched for CCR7, and omitted terminally differentiated effector memory CD45RA+ cells. The table came from immunoSEQ multiplex PCR; TCRdb's copy has only in-frame clones and leaves some out. The profile shows more than 550,000 clones, 92% of them singletons. Sequencing was done on a sample of naive CD8+ T cells sorted from blood. The receptors originated from a man aged 25-40 years in good health.

The chain employs TRBV27 and TRBJ1-1; unclear D gene. The V gene lost 8 bases and the J gene lost 2 bases, with 18 bases spanning the gap. The CDR3 totals 15 residues. The germline V gene has CDR1 MNHEY and CDR2 SMNVEV (reference sequence). The DNA of the CDR3 is TGTGCCAGCGTTCCGGCAAGACCTGGTAACACTGAAGCTTTCTTT. It specifies CASVPARPGNTEAFF.

The DNA of the CDR3 is TGTGCCAGCAGCTTGTTCGGGACTAGCGGAACCCCCGTGGCAGATACGCAGTATTTT. Translating it yields CASSLFGTSGTPVADTQYF. The rearrangement joins TRBV7-3 to TRBJ2-3, with 11 nucleotides matching TRBD2. CDR3 length: 19 amino acids. V shed 3 bases, J shed 4 bases, and the junction held 15 bases outside the gene matches. The germline gives CDR1 SGHTA, CDR2 FQGTGA.

The CDR3 reads CASSLALNEQYF. The CDR3 DNA is TGTGCCAGCAGCTTAGCGCTAAACGAGCAGTACTTC. The chain employs TRBV7-9 and TRBJ2-7; no reliable D call. From germline, CDR1 is SEHNR and CDR2 FQNEAQ (reference sequence). This CDR3 spans 12 amino acids. The ends were cut back, 0 bases at V and 5 bases at J, with 5 bases in the middle. Using reference TRBV7-9 and TRBJ2-7 for the parts outside the CDR3, the full variable domain is DTGVSQNPRHKITKRGQNVTFRCDPISEHNRLYWYRQTLGQGPEFLTYFQNEAQLEKSRLLSDRFSAERPKGSFSTLEIQRTEQGDSAMYLCASSLALNEQYFGPGTRLTVT.

The CDR3: CASSPQGVYEQYF. As DNA, the CDR3 is TGTGCCAGCAGTCCTCAGGGGGTCTACGAGCAGTACTTC. The rearrangement joins TRBV28 to TRBJ2-7; 7 nucleotides align to TRBD1. Germline CDR1 and CDR2: MDHEN and SYDVKM. Trimming at V came to 5 bases and at J to 3 bases, leaving 4 bases not matched to a gene. This CDR3 is 13 amino acids long. Drawing the rest from reference TRBV28 and TRBJ2-7, the complete variable domain is DVKVTQSSRYLVKRTGEKVFLECVQDMDHENMFWYRQDPGLGLRLIYFSYDVKMKEKGDIPEGYSVSREKKERFSLILESASTNQTSMYLCASSPQGVYEQYFGPGTRLTVT.

The sample holds one count of this clone. This sequence joins TRBV4-1 and TRBJ2-1; 8 nucleotides match TRBD2. CDR1 is MGHRA, CDR2 YSYEKL, per germline. The ends lost 0 bases at V and 4 bases at J; junction bases unmatched: 11. The CDR3 contains 18 residues. CDR3 DNA: TGCGCCAGCAGCCAAGATCCCGTTAGCGGGGCCGATTACAATGAGCAGTTCTTC. Residues: CASSQDPVSGADYNEQFF.

The chain uses TRBV6-5 and TRBJ2-7; 9 bases align to TRBD1. This CDR3 is built from 16 residues. The germline gives CDR1 MNHEY, CDR2 SVGAGI. The ends lost 4 bases at V and 3 bases at J; junction bases unmatched: 10. The CDR3 coding sequence is TGTGCCAGCAGTTCCGAAGGGACAGGGATTAGCTACGAGCAGTACTTC. Translation gives CASSSEGTGISYEQYF.

This chain connects TRBV19 to TRBJ2-3, with D unresolved. The length of the CDR3 is 17 residues. V was shortened by 4 bases and J by 6 bases, with 23 bases between the two germline ends. CDR1 and CDR2 from the germline V gene are LNHDA and SQIVND (reference sequence). For the CDR3, the DNA is TGTGCCAGTAGTACGTGGTTCCGGCGGAGAGGTTTTGATACGCAGTATTTT. Its translation: CASSTWFRRRGFDTQYF. Full variable domain (missing parts from reference TRBV19 and TRBJ2-3): DGGITQSPKYLFRKEGQNVTLSCEQNLNHDAMYWYRQDPGQGLRLIYYSQIVNDFQKGDIAEGYSVSREKKESFPLTVTSAQKNPTAFYLCASSTWFRRRGFDTQYFGPGTRLTVL.

The rearrangement joins TRBV5-1 to TRBJ2-3; D is uncertain. The V gene's germline CDR1 is SGHRS and CDR2 YFSETQ. Trimming removed 4 bases from V and 3 bases from J, with 12 bases in between. This CDR3 is 14 amino acids long. The CDR3 is CASSDAVGTDTQYF. The DNA for the CDR3 is TGCGCCAGCAGCGATGCCGTGGGGACAGATACGCAGTATTTT.

The chain is built from TRBV7-8 and TRBJ1-5, with 8 bases lining up with TRBD1. The CDR3 has 15 residues. V was clipped by 5 bases and J by 7 bases; unmatched bases: 10. Germline loops: CDR1 SGHVS, CDR2 FQNEAQ. Here the CDR3 DNA reads TGTGCCAGCAGCCCCGACAGGGGTGACGGCCAGCCCCAGCATTTT. Its translation: CASSPDRGDGQPQHF.

Comment on this clone: The junction departs from the called germline gene at one end, perhaps through a read error. The rearrangement uses TRBV5-8 and TRBJ1-2, with D unresolved. From germline, CDR1 is SGHTS and CDR2 YDEGEE. The CDR3 length is 11 residues. This chain's CDR3 is CASSPEAPHEF. CDR3 sequence (DNA): TGTGCCAGCAGCCCGGAGGCCCCACATGAATTC.

This chain joins TRBV6-6 and TRBJ1-2; 9 nucleotides agree with TRBD1. The junction had 7 bases not matched to a gene; V was cut back by 2 bases and J by 3 bases. The CDR3 runs 16 residues. The germline V gene has CDR1 MNHNY and CDR2 SVGAGI (reference sequence). This chain's CDR3 is CASSYPGTGYDYGYTF. As DNA, the CDR3 is TGTGCCAGCAGTTACCCTGGGACAGGGTATGACTATGGCTACACCTTC.

This clone was recorded once. As DNA, the CDR3 is TGTGCCTGGAGTGTCACAGGGACTCAGCCCCAGCATTTT. Its translation is CAWSVTGTQPQHF. The chain joins TRBV30 to TRBJ1-5; perhaps TRBD1 as D (6 bases). The CDR3 totals 13 residues. The germline gives CDR1 GTSNPN, CDR2 SVGIG (reference sequence). Trimming left V 0 bases short and J 6 bases short, with 9 bases between.

This clone was seen a handful of times. This chain uses TRBV7-9 with TRBJ1-3; TRBD1 matches 7 bases. This CDR3 spans 14 amino acids. Germline assignment: CDR1 SEHNR and CDR2 FQNEAQ (reference sequence). With 4 bases clipped from V and 4 bases from J, the junction kept 4 bases outside the gene matches. The CDR3 here is CASSSGTAGNTIYF. The DNA of the CDR3 is TGTGCCAGCAGCTCCGGGACAGCCGGAAACACCATATATTTT.

The chain combines TRBV15 with TRBJ2-7; 9 nucleotides agree with TRBD2. Unmatched junction bases numbered 9, after V lost 7 bases and J lost 2 bases. Germline assignment: CDR1 LNHNV and CDR2 YYDKDF (reference sequence). The CDR3 runs to 15 residues. The CDR3 DNA sequence: TGTGCCACCAAGCGGGCGGGAGGGTTACCCTACGAGCAGTACTTC. Protein product: CATKRAGGLPYEQYF.

The V gene is TRBV2, the J gene TRBJ2-1; 8 bases align to TRBD2. The ends lost 8 bases at V and 5 bases at J; junction bases unmatched: 11. The CDR3 contains 15 residues. Per the germline V gene, CDR1 is SNHLY and CDR2 is FYNNEI. In DNA form, the CDR3 reads TGTGCCAGCTGCCGTCTAGCGGGCGGGGACAATGAGCAGTTCTTC. Protein product: CASCRLAGGDNEQFF. The full variable domain, completed using reference TRBV2 and TRBJ2-1, is EPEVTQTPSHQVTQMGQEVILRCVPISNHLYFYWYRQILGQKVEFLVSFYNNEISEKSEIFDDQFSVERPDGSNFTLKIRSTKLEDSAMYFCASCRLAGGDNEQFFGPGTRLTVL.

This chain uses TRBV9 with TRBJ1-1; D not resolved. V was shortened by 0 bases and J by 1 base, with 19 bases between the two germline ends. CDR1 and CDR2 from the germline V gene are SGDLS and YYNGEE. The CDR3 runs 18 residues. CDR3 region: CASSVEDVSAGWNTEAFF. The CDR3 nucleotides read TGTGCCAGCAGCGTAGAGGACGTTTCCGCTGGCTGGAACACTGAAGCTTTCTTT.

The chain has TRBV7-7 and TRBJ2-5, with 7 nucleotides matching TRBD1. Germline loops: CDR1 SSHAT, CDR2 FNYEAQ (reference sequence). V was pared by 2 bases and J by 2 bases, with 2 bases of the junction left unmatched. The CDR3 contains 14 residues. CDR3 region: CASSLRDSQETQYF. The CDR3 DNA reads TGTGCCAGCAGCTTAAGGGACAGTCAAGAGACCCAGTACTTC.

As to this clone: The junction differs from germline at one of its ends, possibly a read error. The chain employs TRBV2 and TRBJ1-1, with a tentative D call TRBD1 (6 bases). The CDR3 runs 11 residues. The germline V gene has CDR1 SNHLY and CDR2 FYNNEI. The DNA of the CDR3 is TGTGCCAGCAGTGAAGCCTTGGACAGAGGGTTT. It codes for CASSEALDRGF. Combining the CDR3 with reference TRBV2 and TRBJ1-1 gives the whole variable domain EPEVTQTPSHQVTQMGQEVILRCVPISNHLYFYWYRQILGQKVEFLVSFYNNEISEKSEIFDDQFSVERPDGSNFTLKIRSTKLEDSAMYFCASSEALDRGFGQGTRLTVV.

This clone was counted once. The chain links TRBV27 to TRBJ2-3, with D perhaps assigned TRBD1 or TRBD2 (6 bases each). Trimming left V 5 bases short and J 1 base short, with 19 bases between. The CDR3 runs 17 residues. The germline V gene has CDR1 MNHEY and CDR2 SMNVEV (reference sequence). CDR3 sequence reads: CASSPRGVARRTDTQYF. The CDR3 DNA reads as TGTGCCAGCAGTCCTAGGGGGGTCGCTAGACGCACAGATACGCAGTATTTT.

This chain connects TRBV6-5 to TRBJ2-7; D is ambiguous. The V gene lost 0 bases and the J gene lost 3 bases, with 12 bases spanning the gap. This CDR3 is 15 amino acids long. Germline-derived CDR1 and CDR2 are MNHEY and SVGAGI. The CDR3, as DNA: TGTGCCAGCAGTTACTCGGCTGCGCACAGCTACGAGCAGTACTTC. Amino acids: CASSYSAAHSYEQYF.

The chain employs TRBV7-9 and TRBJ2-7, with 9 bases lining up with TRBD1. This CDR3 region has 14 residues. Germline V gives CDR1 SEHNR, CDR2 FQNEAQ (reference sequence). Germline trimming cut 4 bases from V and 1 base from J; bases unmatched to any gene: 2. The CDR3 here is CASSSGTGSYEQYF. Written as DNA, the CDR3 is TGTGCCAGCAGCTCCGGGACAGGGTCCTACGAGCAGTACTTC.